The clone carrying this T cell receptor beta chain was picked up many times. Germline CDR1 is MNHEY and CDR2 is SVGEGT. V dropped 7 bases and J dropped 11 bases, with 6 bases sitting between them. This CDR3 has 8 residues. This entry belongs to a study of human T cells and chemical hapten exposure. Study at large: The study lasted roughly 26 weeks, and patients were dosed weekly with diphenylcyclopropenone on the scalp throughout.

Time point given: patch test 3, about 24 weeks after DPC sensitization. The treatment denotes: therapeutic diphenylcyclopropenone sensitization with weekly scalp DPC. TCRdb passed the RACE reads through MiXCR, listing each CDR3 protein once. The data contain some 84,000 distinct CDR3 sequences, about a tenth of them seen just once; the ten biggest clones take up 3% to 4%. The sample here was whole blood, taken in connection with sensitization to the hapten diphenylcyclopropenone (DPC). The source of this sequence is a woman between 50 and 59 years old with alopecia areata. Some clones in this sample may be carry-over from other donors' samples. V usage is TRBV6-2 or TRBV6-3 and J usage is TRBJ2-7, with unresolved D. The CDR3 sequence: CASKTEYF. The DNA of the CDR3 is TGTGCCAGCAAGACTGAGTACTTC.